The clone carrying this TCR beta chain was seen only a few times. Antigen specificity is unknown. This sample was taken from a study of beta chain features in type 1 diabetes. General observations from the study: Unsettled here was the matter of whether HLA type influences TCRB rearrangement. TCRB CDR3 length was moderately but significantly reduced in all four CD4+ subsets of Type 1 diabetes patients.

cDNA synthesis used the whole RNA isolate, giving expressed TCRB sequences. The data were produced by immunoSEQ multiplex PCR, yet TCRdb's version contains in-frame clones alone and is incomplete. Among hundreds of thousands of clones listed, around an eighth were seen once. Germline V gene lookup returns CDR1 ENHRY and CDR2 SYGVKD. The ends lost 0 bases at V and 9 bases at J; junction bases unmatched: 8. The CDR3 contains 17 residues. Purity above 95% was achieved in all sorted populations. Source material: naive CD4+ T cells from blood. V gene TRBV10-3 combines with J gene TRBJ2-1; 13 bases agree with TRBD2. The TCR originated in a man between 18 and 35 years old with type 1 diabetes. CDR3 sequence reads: CAISESTSGGPGGEQFF. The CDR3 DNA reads TGTGCCATCAGTGAGTCGACTAGCGGGGGGCCTGGTGGTGAGCAGTTCTTC.